This TCR beta chain derives from a study of identical twins. Study-wide points: Less excess twin sharing appeared in beta out-of-frame sequences.

Trimming pared 1 base from V and 2 bases from J, leaving 23 bases between. This CDR3 is 19 amino acids long. Germline V gene lookup returns CDR1 SGHRS and CDR2 YFSETQ. Each CDR3 protein gets one entry after TCRdb re-called the 5' RACE reads with MiXCR. In the table there are approximately 410,000 distinct CDR3 sequences, about 18% of which are singletons. This clonotype was found many times. Its antigen is not identified. Sequenced: naive T cells sorted from blood. This TCR derives from a man aged 45-65 years in good health. This rearrangement joins TRBV5-1 to TRBJ2-3; D gene ambiguous. This CDR3 is CASSLLPLITYSSTDTQYF. The CDR3 bases are TGCGCCAGCAGCTTGTTACCCCTCATTACCTACAGCTCCACAGATACGCAGTATTTT. Full variable domain (missing parts from reference TRBV5-1 and TRBJ2-3): KAGVTQTPRYLIKTRGQQVTLSCSPISGHRSVSWYQQTPGQGLQFLFEYFSETQRNKGNFPGRFSGRQFSNSRSEMNVSTLELGDSALYLCASSLLPLITYSSTDTQYFGPGTRLTVL.